Listed here is a single T cell receptor (beta chain). The sample originates from a study of T cell changes during pregnancy in multiple sclerosis. Sequencing used immunoSEQ multiplex PCR; TCRdb keeps in-frame clones, though not all of them. The table includes approximately 88,000 clones, 85% to 95% detected once. The length of the CDR3 is 14 residues. Trimming pared 2 bases from V and 8 bases from J, leaving 15 bases between. CDR1 is SGHTA, CDR2 FQGNSA, per germline. The chain recombines TRBV7-2 with TRBJ1-2; D is ambiguous. The sample in question was peripheral blood, obtained in the first trimester of pregnancy. The source of this sequence is a female donor with multiple sclerosis, enrolled in a pregnancy study. The CDR3, as DNA: TGTGCCAGCAGCTTATTGGCAGGCCATGCCGGCTACACCTTC. Translation: CASSLLAGHAGYTF.